Listed here are 25 T cell receptor beta chains from one sample, sequenced in a study of CD8+ T cells in alopecia areata. As for treatment: oral pan-JAK inhibitor, 5-10 mg twice daily. Sequencing relied on a cDNA template that was reverse transcribed from extracted RNA. Profiled with immunoSEQ multiplex PCR; TCRdb holds only in-frame clones, not every one. The sample consists of over 100,000 clones, around 56% of them appearing once. Material: CD4+ T cells sorted from blood, obtained at week 4, from a patient treated with tofacitinib. The receptors here all came from a human donor with alopecia areata.

Only a few counts were recorded for this clone. The chain carries TRBV5-5 and TRBJ2-1; 7 bases are shared with TRBD1. Germline V lookup: CDR1 SGHKS, CDR2 YYEKEE (reference sequence). The V gene end was trimmed by 0 bases and the J gene end by 5 bases; junction bases not matched to a gene: 14. The CDR3 is 18 amino acids. The CDR3 sequence is CASSLAPARGNRDNEQFF. In DNA, the CDR3 is TGTGCCAGCAGCTTGGCCCCGGCCAGGGGGAATCGCGACAATGAGCAGTTCTTC.

The gene calls are TRBV9 and TRBJ1-1; D call uncertain. The CDR3 loop spans 14 amino acids. Trimming shortened V by 1 base and J by 1 base, and 8 bases separated the two germline ends. Germline V gene sequence: CDR1 SGDLS, CDR2 YYNGEE. CDR3 residues: CASSVRSGNTEAFF. The CDR3 DNA reads as TGTGCCAGCAGCGTAAGGTCGGGGAACACTGAAGCTTTCTTT. Supplemented by reference TRBV9 and TRBJ1-1, the full variable domain reads DSGVTQTPKHLITATGQRVTLRCSPRSGDLSVYWYQQSLDQGLQFLIQYYNGEERAKGNILERFSAQQFPDLHSELNLSSLELGDSALYFCASSVRSGNTEAFFGQGTRLTVV.

This clone was counted between two and nine times. The chain carries TRBV5-1 and TRBJ2-5; 11 positions agree with TRBD1. CDR1 and CDR2 (germline): SGHRS, YFSETQ. J gave up 1 base and V 0 bases, and 5 bases lay outside the gene matches. The CDR3 contains 17 residues. CDR3 coding DNA: TGCGCCAGCAGCTTGGCCGGGACAGGGGGGAGCCAAGAGACCCAGTACTTC. Its protein product is CASSLAGTGGSQETQYF.

This sequence joins TRBV6-5 and TRBJ1-2; D gene unclear. CDR1 MNHEY and CDR2 SVGAGI come from the germline V gene. V was cut by 6 bases and J by 0 bases, with 8 bases left in between. The CDR3 covers 13 residues. The CDR3 DNA sequence: TGTGCCAGCAGGGAGATATCTAACTATGGCTACACCTTC. This sequence encodes CASREISNYGYTF.

The J gene is TRBJ1-6, the V gene TRBV2, with 8 bases lining up with TRBD1. In germline, CDR1 is SNHLY, CDR2 FYNNEI. CDR3 length: 14 residues. V was clipped by 6 bases and J by 9 bases; unmatched bases: 7. CDR3 sequence: CASRETGVGSPLHF. The CDR3 DNA reads as TGTGCCAGCAGGGAGACAGGGGTGGGTTCACCCCTCCACTTT.

This clone has ten or more counts. The chain joins TRBV19 to TRBJ1-5; 7 bases are a match to TRBD1. The ends lost 5 bases at V and 4 bases at J; junction bases unmatched: 5. Germline CDR1 and CDR2: LNHDA and SQIVND (reference sequence). CDR3 length: 14 residues. CDR3 nucleotides: TGTGCCAGTAGTCCGCCACAGGGGAATCAGCCCCAGCATTTT. This translates into CASSPPQGNQPQHF.

The chain links TRBV10-3 to TRBJ2-5; the D gene is possibly TRBD1 (5 bases). Per the germline V gene, CDR1 is ENHRY and CDR2 is SYGVKD. CDR3 length equals 15 residues. V was cut by 5 bases and J by 2 bases, with 15 bases left in between. The CDR3 reads CAISLGSGSQETQYF. The CDR3 nucleotides are TGTGCCATCAGTCTGGGGTCAGGGTCGCAAGAGACCCAGTACTTC.

The rearrangement links TRBV30 to TRBJ1-2, with a tentative D call TRBD1 (6 bases). The CDR3 has 14 residues. The germline V and J ends were trimmed by 4 bases and 3 bases, with 15 bases remaining between them. Germline values: CDR1 GTSNPN, CDR2 SVGIG (reference sequence). CDR3 DNA sequence: TGTGCCTGGAAGGGGGATACAGGACACTATGGCTACACCTTC. As protein: CAWKGDTGHYGYTF.

This clone has a handful of counts. The chain recombines TRBV29-1 with TRBJ1-2; D is unclear. V was clipped by 4 bases and J by 1 base, with 16 bases between them. The germline CDR1 and CDR2 sequences are SQVTM and ANQGSEA. CDR3 size: 15 residues. The CDR3 region is CSVGVSGGYNYGYTF. The CDR3 nucleotides read TGCAGCGTTGGCGTTTCGGGAGGTTATAACTATGGCTACACCTTC.

The rearrangement uses TRBV5-1 and TRBJ1-4; 8 positions match TRBD1. J lost 6 bases, V lost 1 base, and 2 bases had no gene match. The CDR3 length is 14 residues. The germline CDR1 and CDR2 sequences are SGHRS and YFSETQ. CDR3 bases: TGCGCCAGCAGCTTGTTACAGGGGGATGAAAAACTGTTTTTT. Translation gives CASSLLQGDEKLFF.

The CDR3 sequence: CASSDRAGYTF. In DNA, the CDR3 is TGTGCCAGCAGCGACAGGGCTGGCTACACCTTC. This chain joins TRBV28 and TRBJ1-2, with TRBD1 matching over 7 bases. In germline, CDR1 is MDHEN, CDR2 SYDVKM. V dropped 6 bases and J dropped 7; count of bases not matched to a gene: 2. The CDR3 loop spans 11 amino acids.

The V gene is TRBV29-1, the J gene TRBJ1-5, with D possibly matching TRBD1 (6 bases). The CDR3 length is 14 residues. Germline assignment: CDR1 SQVTM and CDR2 ANQGSEA. The germline V and J ends were trimmed by 4 bases and 4 bases, with 14 bases remaining between them. CDR3 sequence: CSVGGGSSNQPQHF. CDR3 nucleotide sequence: TGCAGCGTTGGAGGGGGTTCATCTAATCAGCCCCAGCATTTT.

The chain couples TRBV9 to TRBJ2-5, with 7 bases aligning to TRBD2. J was trimmed by 1 base and V by 0 bases; bases with no gene match: 6. The CDR3 has 16 amino acids. Germline values: CDR1 SGDLS, CDR2 YYNGEE. CDR3 bases: TGTGCCAGCAGCGTAGGGGGAAGCGGGATCCAAGAGACCCAGTACTTC. Translation: CASSVGGSGIQETQYF.

In its sample, this clone was seen once. The chain employs TRBV12-5 and TRBJ2-3; 7 bases line up with TRBD2. V shed 6 bases, J shed 9 bases, and the junction held 6 bases outside the gene matches. The CDR3 is made up of 12 amino acids. Germline CDR1 is LGHNT and CDR2 is FRNRAP. The CDR3 is CASGRSGGTQYF. Written as DNA, the CDR3 is TGTGCTAGTGGCCGATCCGGGGGGACGCAGTATTTT.

This clone was recorded once. This chain joins TRBV5-1 and TRBJ1-6; no firm D call. This CDR3 has 13 residues. Per germline, CDR1 SGHRS and CDR2 YFSETQ. Trimming took off 0 bases at V and 6 bases at J, with 4 bases between the two ends. CDR3 coding DNA: TGCGCCAGCAGCTTGGATGCTAATTCACCCCTCCACTTT. Translating gives CASSLDANSPLHF.

The chain joins TRBV4-2 to TRBJ2-6, with D perhaps given as TRBD1 or TRBD2 (6 bases each). Germline CDR1 LGHNA, CDR2 YNFKEQ. CDR3 length equals 17 residues. V was clipped by 6 bases and J by 0 bases, with 15 bases between them. As DNA, the CDR3 is TGTGCCAGCAGTAGGGGGGACACCCGCTCTGGGGCCAACGTCCTGACTTTC. It encodes CASSRGDTRSGANVLTF.

CDR3 region: CASSLGLAGASTDTQYF. The CDR3 coding sequence is TGCGCCAGCAGCTTGGGACTAGCGGGAGCCAGCACAGATACGCAGTATTTT. The chain combines TRBV5-1 with TRBJ2-3, with 12 bases fitting TRBD2. CDR3 length: 17 residues. The V and J ends lost 0 bases and 0 bases, in that order; junction bases with no gene match: 2. Looked up from germline, CDR1 is SGHRS and CDR2 is YFSETQ.

The J gene is TRBJ2-3, the V gene TRBV30; no reliable D call. Germline V lookup: CDR1 GTSNPN, CDR2 SVGIG (reference sequence). This CDR3 region has 12 residues. Trimming took 7 bases from V and 5 from J, leaving 13 bases between them. The CDR3 DNA follows: TGTGCCTTCCTGTTGGTGGGAGATACGCAGTATTTT. This sequence encodes CAFLLVGDTQYF.

This clone has more than one count but fewer than ten. The chain has TRBV29-1 and TRBJ1-4, with D possibly being TRBD1 (5 bases). Trimming cost V 4 bases and J 7 bases, with 10 bases left between them. The CDR3 consists of 12 residues. Germline CDR1 and CDR2: SQVTM and ANQGSEA. In nucleotides, the CDR3 is TGCAGCGTTGCAGGGTCAAGTGAAAAACTGTTTTTT. The encoded protein is CSVAGSSEKLFF.

V usage is TRBV18 and J usage is TRBJ1-1, with D perhaps matching TRBD1 (5 bases). The CDR3 totals 15 residues. Trimming took 3 bases from V and 1 from J, leaving 12 bases between them. Germline CDR1 is KGHSH and CDR2 is LQKENI. CDR3 in DNA: TGTGCCAGCTCACCTTTTACGACAGAGAACACTGAAGCTTTCTTT. This translates into CASSPFTTENTEAFF.

This clone was counted only a few times. The chain carries TRBV30 and TRBJ2-3, with D uncertain. CDR3 length equals 16 residues. Trimming left V 4 bases short and J 4 bases short, with 21 bases between. CDR1 and CDR2 (germline): GTSNPN, SVGIG (reference sequence). The CDR3 nucleotides are TGTGCCTGGACCAAAAGGCTCGGCGGCATAGCAGATACGCAGTATTTT. Its protein product is CAWTKRLGGIADTQYF.

The chain carries TRBV4-2 and TRBJ2-3; the D gene is possibly TRBD1 (5 bases). The germline CDR1 and CDR2 sequences are LGHNA and YNFKEQ. With 4 bases removed from V and 4 bases from J, the gap between germline ends came to 15 bases. The CDR3 is 15 amino acids. CDR3 DNA sequence: TGTGCCAGCAGCCTAACACAGGTGGTTGCAGATACGCAGTATTTT. As protein: CASSLTQVVADTQYF.

The genes are TRBV27 and TRBJ2-7; 7 bases fit TRBD1. The V and J ends lost 7 bases and 3 bases, in that order; junction bases with no gene match: 12. The CDR3 has 15 residues. Germline V CDR1 and CDR2: MNHEY, SMNVEV (reference sequence). CDR3 region: CASNLKGQSLYEQYF. The CDR3 DNA reads as TGTGCCAGCAATCTAAAGGGACAGAGCCTCTACGAGCAGTACTTC.

Only a few counts were recorded for this clone. The chain joins TRBV7-9 to TRBJ2-1; 7 bases are a match to TRBD2. J gave up 3 bases and V 7 bases, and 6 bases lay outside the gene matches. CDR1 and CDR2 from the germline V gene are SEHNR and FQNEAQ (reference sequence). The CDR3 loop spans 14 amino acids. CDR3 nucleotide sequence: TGTGCCAGCAACTCGGGACTAAACTACAATGAGCAGTTCTTC. Its protein product is CASNSGLNYNEQFF. Full variable domain (outside the CDR3, taken from reference TRBV7-9 and TRBJ2-1): DTGVSQNPRHKITKRGQNVTFRCDPISEHNRLYWYRQTLGQGPEFLTYFQNEAQLEKSRLLSDRFSAERPKGSFSTLEIQRTEQGDSAMYLCASNSGLNYNEQFFGPGTRLTVL.

This clone has only one observation. The chain couples TRBV5-1 to TRBJ2-5; a weak D match, TRBD2 (5 bases). With the DNA end fitting TRBJ2-7 better, the J assignment may be wrong. The V gene's germline CDR1 is SGHRS and CDR2 YFSETQ. The CDR3 is 13 residues long. CDR3 amino acids: CASSLGRDYEQYF. The CDR3 DNA is TGCGCCAGCAGCTTGGGACGGGACTACGAGCAGTACTTC.